One and the same sample provided the 26 T cell receptor beta chains below, sequenced in a study of blood T cell repertoires in COVID-19. Clones were read by immunoSEQ multiplex PCR, and TCRdb kept only the in-frame ones, dropping some. The sample contains roughly 170,000 clones, roughly 78% of which appear only once. The sample comprised peripheral blood. The receptor source for this set is a woman aged 55 to 70 with COVID-19, enrolled during active disease.

The rearrangement uses TRBV4-3 and TRBJ1-6, with unresolved D. Germline-derived CDR1 and CDR2 are LGHNA and YSLEER. The V end lost 0 bases, the J end lost 8 bases, and 8 bases lay between the germline ends. This CDR3 has 14 residues. In nucleotides, the CDR3 is TGCGCCAGCAGCCAAGAACCGCAGGATTCACCCCTCCACTTT. This sequence encodes CASSQEPQDSPLHF.

The V and J genes are TRBV19 and TRBJ2-7, with TRBD2 identical over 7 bases. Germline V gene data show CDR1 as LNHDA and CDR2 as SQIVND (reference sequence). V was clipped by 7 bases and J by 5 bases; unmatched bases: 11. This CDR3 comprises 14 residues. CDR3 amino acids: CASKKSGTVNEQYF. The CDR3 region has the DNA TGTGCCAGTAAAAAAAGCGGGACGGTGAACGAGCAGTACTTC.

The V gene is TRBV3-1 (or the pseudogene TRBV3-2), the J gene TRBJ1-2; a weak D match, TRBD1 (6 bases). Per germline, CDR1 LGHDT and CDR2 YNNKEL (reference sequence). With 4 bases removed from V and 7 bases from J, the gap between germline ends came to 16 bases. This CDR3 comprises 14 residues. The CDR3 DNA reads as TGTGCCAGCAGCCCCAACCCAGGGGCGAGTGGCTACACCTTC. It translates to CASSPNPGASGYTF.

The J gene is TRBJ2-3, the V gene TRBV6-5, with 8 bases lining up with TRBD1. J gave up 1 base and V 2 bases, and 5 bases lay outside the gene matches. The CDR3 has 16 residues. The V gene's germline CDR1 is MNHEY and CDR2 SVGAGI. The CDR3 region is CASSYPSTGGTDTQYF. In DNA, the CDR3 is TGTGCCAGCAGTTACCCTTCGACAGGGGGCACAGATACGCAGTATTTT.

The chain combines TRBV9 with TRBJ2-5; 8 bases map to TRBD2. The CDR3 has 14 amino acids. Trimming cost V 3 bases and J 3 bases; bases outside gene matches: 4. Germline V gene sequence: CDR1 SGDLS, CDR2 YYNGEE. The CDR3 bases are TGTGCCAGCAGCGCCCGGGGACTAGAAGAGACCCAGTACTTC. Its translation is CASSARGLEETQYF.

The rearrangement joins TRBV13 to TRBJ1-5, with TRBD1 matching over 8 bases. The CDR3 is 15 residues long. Germline CDR1 is PRHDT and CDR2 is FYEKMQ (reference sequence). V dropped 3 bases and J dropped 7; count of bases not matched to a gene: 8. This CDR3 reads CASSLNRGVAQPQHF. As DNA, the CDR3 is TGTGCCAGCAGCTTGAACAGGGGGGTAGCCCAGCCCCAGCATTTT. Based on the CDR3 plus reference TRBV13 and TRBJ1-5, the full variable domain is AAGVIQSPRHLIKEKRETATLKCYPIPRHDTVYWYQQGPGQDPQFLISFYEKMQSDKGSIPDRFSAQQFSDYHSELNMSSLELGDSALYFCASSLNRGVAQPQHFGDGTRLSIL.

The chain joins TRBV6-2 or TRBV6-3 to TRBJ2-7; 13 bases are a match to TRBD2. V shed 5 bases, J shed 2 bases, and the junction held 9 bases outside the gene matches. This CDR3 has 17 amino acids. Germline V lookup: CDR1 MNHEY, CDR2 SVGEGT. Here the CDR3 reads CASSKLAGGPKTYEQYF. CDR3 nucleotide sequence: TGTGCCAGCAGTAAACTAGCGGGAGGGCCCAAGACCTACGAGCAGTACTTC.

This sequence joins TRBV10-1 and TRBJ2-3; 7 bases fit TRBD2. CDR3 length: 16 amino acids. Germline CDR1 and CDR2: WNHNN and SYGVQD (reference sequence). V shed 0 bases and J 1 base; nucleotides not matched to a gene: 4. The CDR3 reads CASSESKAGGTDTQYF. CDR3 coding DNA: TGCGCCAGCAGTGAGTCGAAGGCGGGGGGCACAGATACGCAGTATTTT.

Ten or more counts support this clone. This chain links TRBV2 with TRBJ1-2, with 9 bases aligning to TRBD1. Germline V CDR1 and CDR2: SNHLY, FYNNEI. Trimming cost V 6 bases and J 6 bases; bases outside gene matches: 14. The CDR3 has 16 residues. The CDR3 reads CASRTGTGSLLDGYTF. CDR3 sequence (DNA): TGTGCCAGCAGGACCGGGACAGGGAGTTTATTGGATGGCTACACCTTC.

By share, this clone counts as medium-sized. The chain combines TRBV5-4 with TRBJ2-5; tentatively, D is TRBD2 (5 bases). The V gene's germline CDR1 is SGHNT and CDR2 YYREEE (reference sequence). CDR3 length: 17 amino acids. V was shortened by 1 base and J by 1 base, with 17 bases between the two germline ends. This CDR3 reads CASSLRIGGGPQETQYF. Written as DNA, the CDR3 is TGTGCCAGCAGCTTGAGGATCGGTGGCGGGCCCCAAGAGACCCAGTACTTC.

This clone was seen a single time. The rearrangement links TRBV5-1 to TRBJ1-3, with D unclear. Germline CDR1 reads SGHRS; CDR2 reads YFSETQ. CDR3 length equals 15 residues. Trimming shortened V by 1 base and J by 0 bases, and 8 bases separated the two germline ends. The chain's CDR3 is CASSLRGNSGNTIYF. In DNA, the CDR3 is TGCGCCAGCAGCTTGAGAGGGAACTCTGGAAACACCATATATTTT.

The chain has TRBV7-8 and TRBJ1-1; 8 positions agree with TRBD1. The CDR3 consists of 15 residues. CDR1 and CDR2 (germline): SGHVS, FQNEAQ. Germline trimming cut 3 bases from V and 5 bases from J; bases unmatched to any gene: 8. The CDR3 DNA is TGTGCCAGCAGCTTGGACAGGGTTCGTCGGACTGAAGCTTTCTTT. The encoded protein is CASSLDRVRRTEAFF.

V usage is TRBV24-1 and J usage is TRBJ2-5; the D gene is possibly TRBD1 (6 bases). Per the germline V gene, CDR1 is KGHDR and CDR2 is SFDVKD. Trimming removed 7 bases at V and 4 bases at J, with 12 bases between. The CDR3 extends over 13 amino acids. CDR3 sequence reads: CATSTQGRETQYF. The CDR3 coding sequence is TGTGCCACCAGCACACAGGGAAGAGAGACCCAGTACTTC.

The J gene is TRBJ1-2, the V gene TRBV27; 9 nucleotides match TRBD1. Germline V CDR1 and CDR2: MNHEY, SMNVEV (reference sequence). This CDR3 is built from 15 residues. V lost 2 bases to trimming and J lost 3 bases; unmatched junction nucleotides: 4. This CDR3 is CASSLSGQGYYGYTF. CDR3 sequence (DNA): TGTGCCAGCAGTTTAAGTGGACAGGGGTACTATGGCTACACCTTC.

The chain combines TRBV25-1 with TRBJ2-3; D is perhaps TRBD1 (6 bases). Trimming left V 7 bases short and J 3 bases short, with 17 bases between. The germline gives CDR1 MGHDK, CDR2 SYGVNS. This CDR3 is 15 amino acids long. Here the CDR3 reads CASKKGVGRTDTQYF. The CDR3 nucleotides read TGTGCCAGCAAGAAGGGGGTTGGCAGGACAGATACGCAGTATTTT.

The CDR3 loop reads CASSPGTSGNWMETQYF. In DNA form, the CDR3 reads TGTGCCAGCAGCCCCGGGACTAGCGGGAACTGGATGGAGACCCAGTACTTC. This sequence joins TRBV28 and TRBJ2-5, with 13 bases aligning to TRBD2. The CDR3 has 17 residues. V dropped 6 bases and J dropped 5; count of bases not matched to a gene: 12. Germline-derived CDR1 and CDR2 are MDHEN and SYDVKM.

The chain has TRBV6-5 and TRBJ2-2; D unclear. Per germline, CDR1 MNHEY and CDR2 SVGAGI. This CDR3 has 13 residues. Trimming pared 3 bases from V and 5 bases from J, leaving 7 bases between. The chain's CDR3 is CASSYQRTGELFF. As DNA, the CDR3 is TGTGCCAGCAGTTATCAGAGGACCGGGGAGCTGTTTTTT.

The chain has TRBV4-3 and TRBJ1-4; TRBD1 might be the D (5 bases). Per germline, CDR1 LGHNA and CDR2 YSLEER. The V end was cut by 4 bases, the J end by 0 bases, with 9 bases between. The CDR3 loop spans 15 amino acids. The CDR3 here is CASSPGLATNEKLFF. The CDR3 region has the DNA TGCGCCAGCAGCCCGGGACTTGCAACTAATGAAAAACTGTTTTTT.

The rearrangement joins TRBV28 to TRBJ1-1; TRBD1 aligns across 7 bases. Germline lookup yields CDR1 MDHEN and CDR2 SYDVKM. The CDR3 runs 15 residues. V gave up 4 bases and J gave up 5 bases; unmatched junction bases: 10. In nucleotides, the CDR3 is TGTGCCAGCAGTTCCGGGGCAGGGGGAGGAACTGAAGCTTTCTTT. Protein sequence: CASSSGAGGGTEAFF.

This clone was seen once. The chain is built from TRBV20-1 and TRBJ1-2, with D hard to call. The germline V and J ends were trimmed by 3 bases and 0 bases, with 14 bases remaining between them. This CDR3 spans 15 amino acids. Germline CDR1 and CDR2: DFQATT and SNEGSKA (reference sequence). The CDR3 loop is CSASGERGPNYGYTF. The CDR3 DNA sequence: TGCAGTGCTAGTGGGGAAAGAGGGCCTAACTATGGCTACACCTTC.

The CDR3 spells CASRSVETQYF. The CDR3 DNA reads TGTGCCAGCAGGAGCGTAGAGACCCAGTACTTC. The chain employs TRBV28 and TRBJ2-5, with D uncertain. Germline CDR1 MDHEN, CDR2 SYDVKM. The ends were cut back, 6 bases at V and 4 bases at J, with 6 bases in the middle. This CDR3 contains 11 residues. The full variable domain, in which reference TRBV28 and TRBJ2-5 provide the parts outside the CDR3, is DVKVTQSSRYLVKRTGEKVFLECVQDMDHENMFWYRQDPGLGLRLIYFSYDVKMKEKGDIPEGYSVSREKKERFSLILESASTNQTSMYLCASRSVETQYFGPGTRLLVL.

The chain links TRBV29-1 to TRBJ2-6; a possible D gene is TRBD1 (5 bases). Per germline, CDR1 SQVTM and CDR2 ANQGSEA. This CDR3 spans 13 amino acids. V was clipped by 8 bases and J by 0 bases, with 8 bases between them. CDR3: CSKTDSGANVLTF. CDR3 bases: TGCAGCAAGACAGACTCTGGGGCCAACGTCCTGACTTTC.

Details on this clone: The same CDR3 arises from other DNA sequences in this sample as well. The rearrangement links TRBV5-1 to TRBJ1-6, with no clear D. Germline loops: CDR1 SGHRS, CDR2 YFSETQ. The V end lost 0 bases, the J end lost 7 bases, and 8 bases lay between the germline ends. The CDR3 length is 14 residues. CDR3 sequence (DNA): TGCGCCAGCAGCTTGGGGGAGCGAAATTCACCCCTCCACTTT. Translation gives CASSLGERNSPLHF.

The gene calls are TRBV5-1 and TRBJ1-6, with TRBD1 as a possible D gene (5 bases). V was shortened by 7 bases and J by 7 bases, with 15 bases between the two germline ends. Germline V CDR1 and CDR2: SGHRS, YFSETQ. This CDR3 comprises 14 residues. CDR3 coding DNA: TGCGCCAGCGGGGGAGGAGAGAGAAATTCACCCCTCCACTTT. Amino acid sequence: CASGGGERNSPLHF. Drawing the rest from reference TRBV5-1 and TRBJ1-6, the complete variable domain is KAGVTQTPRYLIKTRGQQVTLSCSPISGHRSVSWYQQTPGQGLQFLFEYFSETQRNKGNFPGRFSGRQFSNSRSEMNVSTLELGDSALYLCASGGGERNSPLHFGNGTRLTVT.

V usage is TRBV11-3 and J usage is TRBJ2-2; the match to TRBD1 covers 7 bases. CDR1 and CDR2 from the germline V gene are SGHNT and YENEEA. The J segment lost 2 bases and the V segment lost 6 bases, leaving 3 bases of the junction unmatched. This CDR3 spans 14 amino acids. This chain's CDR3 is CASRQGTNTGELFF. The CDR3 nucleotides are TGTGCCAGCAGACAGGGGACAAACACCGGGGAGCTGTTTTTT.

This chain uses TRBV19 with TRBJ1-5, with 9 bases fitting TRBD1. V dropped 3 bases and J dropped 0; count of bases not matched to a gene: 9. The CDR3 is made up of 18 amino acids. Germline CDR1 LNHDA, CDR2 SQIVND (reference sequence). The CDR3: CASSMAGQGWDSNQPQHF. The DNA for the CDR3 is TGTGCCAGTAGTATGGCGGGACAGGGATGGGATAGCAATCAGCCCCAGCATTTT.